This TCR beta chain derives from a study of T cell changes during pregnancy in multiple sclerosis (dated by TCRdb to the late 2010s). For the study in its entirety: The study examined how the T cell repertoire changed over the course of pregnancy in women with multiple sclerosis.

Remarks on this clone: Which antigen it targets is not known. The input lacks base qualities; no much larger clone sits a single base away.

Looking up the germline V gene yields CDR1 MDHEN and CDR2 SYDVKM. CDR3 length: 15 amino acids, cysteine to phenylalanine. The sequence is cut down to CDR3 DNA, 45 bases in frame from base 1. For this chain, trimming is 5 bases at the V end and 5 bases at the J end, and the number of junction bases without a gene match is 11. To prepare the library, the immunoSEQ multiplex PCR assay was applied. This is the immuneACCESS table as TCRdb keeps it, with only in-frame sequences that have V and J called. A part of the clones is gone; compared with another copy, unresolved V genes explain less than half, and the rest is unexplained. The sample table records over 70,000 clones; 80% to 95% of these occur just once. 1.6% of the sample goes to the ten largest clones.

The chain joins TRBV28 to TRBJ2-5; 7 central bases correspond to TRBD1. This clonotype was obtained from a female donor in good health, enrolled as a control in a pregnancy study. The sample in question was peripheral blood, obtained in the first trimester of pregnancy. The DNA reads TGTGCCAGCAGTCCCTCGGACGGGACAGAGGAGACCCAGTACTTC. This is translated as CASSPSDGTEETQYF.